The 18 T cell receptor beta chains below come from one sample, sequenced in a study of shared clonotypes between healthy human individuals. Using immunoSEQ multiplex PCR, the repertoire was profiled, and TCRdb retains in-frame clones only, with some absent. The data hold under 80,000 clones, with around 57% observed a single time. The sample taken for sequencing was memory CD8+ T cells sorted from blood. Subset defined: CD45RO+ cells pooled with CCR7-negative TemRA cells. The receptors derive from a man under 40 in good health.

This rearrangement joins TRBV19 to TRBJ1-5; no reliable D call. The ends were cut back, 4 bases at V and 5 bases at J, with 9 bases in the middle. In germline, CDR1 is LNHDA, CDR2 SQIVND (reference sequence). The CDR3 has 13 residues. CDR3 protein: CASSRAEHQPQHF. CDR3 bases: TGTGCCAGTAGTAGGGCGGAACATCAGCCCCAGCATTTT.

V is TRBV25-1 and J is TRBJ2-7, with TRBD1 matching 7 bases. The germline V gene encodes CDR1 MGHDK and CDR2 SYGVNS. The ends lost 4 bases at V and 0 bases at J; junction bases unmatched: 6. The CDR3 consists of 15 residues. CDR3 DNA sequence: TGTGCCAGCAGTGGAGGGACAGAAAGCTCCTACGAGCAGTACTTC. Translated, it gives CASSGGTESSYEQYF.

This clone showed up many times. The chain couples TRBV15 to TRBJ1-4, with D maybe TRBD1 (5 bases). CDR1 is LNHNV, CDR2 YYDKDF, per germline (reference sequence). This CDR3 region has 16 residues. Trimming removed 0 bases at V and 5 bases at J, with 13 bases between. Here the CDR3 DNA reads TGTGCCACCAGCAGAGATTTCGAGACAGAGAATGAAAAACTGTTTTTT. Translated, it gives CATSRDFETENEKLFF.

This chain links TRBV7-6 with TRBJ2-7; unclear D gene. The CDR3 runs to 12 residues. V dropped 5 bases and J dropped 0 bases, with 5 bases sitting between them. From germline, CDR1 is SGHVS and CDR2 FNYEAQ. The CDR3 region is CASSPFSYEQYF. The CDR3 DNA is TGTGCCAGCAGCCCTTTCTCCTACGAGCAGTACTTC.

The chain combines TRBV5-6 with TRBJ2-5; 7 bases are shared with TRBD2. Germline CDR1 and CDR2: SGHDT and YYEEEE. The CDR3 length is 15 residues. The junction had 4 bases not matched to a gene; V was cut back by 2 bases and J by 0 bases. The CDR3 sequence: CASSFWGGHQETQYF. The CDR3, as DNA: TGTGCCAGCAGCTTCTGGGGGGGACACCAAGAGACCCAGTACTTC.

The chain is built from TRBV6-5 and TRBJ2-4; D possibly matches TRBD1 or TRBD2 (7 bases each). The germline V and J ends were trimmed by 5 bases and 7 bases, with 12 bases remaining between them. The CDR3 consists of 13 residues. Germline loops: CDR1 MNHEY, CDR2 SVGAGI. CDR3 sequence (DNA): TGTGCCAGCAGTCCCCAGGGGGGGAACATTCAGTACTTC. Translated: CASSPQGGNIQYF.

The rearrangement joins TRBV5-1 to TRBJ2-3, with 7 bases aligning to TRBD1. Looked up from germline, CDR1 is SGHRS and CDR2 is YFSETQ. CDR3 size: 14 residues. V lost 3 bases to trimming and J lost 4 bases; unmatched junction nucleotides: 5. The CDR3 DNA sequence: TGCGCCAGCAGCTACTACAGGGGAGCAGATACGCAGTATTTT. Protein sequence: CASSYYRGADTQYF.

V and J are TRBV2 and TRBJ2-5, with 7 bases lining up with TRBD2. The CDR3 spans 13 residues. The V and J ends lost 4 bases and 5 bases, in that order; junction bases with no gene match: 4. Germline loops: CDR1 SNHLY, CDR2 FYNNEI. The CDR3 region is CASSVLAMETQYF. For the CDR3, the DNA is TGTGCCAGCAGTGTACTAGCGATGGAGACCCAGTACTTC. Full variable domain (rest looked up from reference TRBV2 and TRBJ2-5): EPEVTQTPSHQVTQMGQEVILRCVPISNHLYFYWYRQILGQKVEFLVSFYNNEISEKSEIFDDQFSVERPDGSNFTLKIRSTKLEDSAMYFCASSVLAMETQYFGPGTRLLVL.

The gene calls are TRBV13 and TRBJ2-7; TRBD2 matches 9 bases. V lost 4 bases to trimming and J lost 3 bases; unmatched junction nucleotides: 7. Germline CDR1 and CDR2: PRHDT and FYEKMQ (reference sequence). This CDR3 has 15 residues. The DNA of the CDR3 is TGTGCCAGCAGCTCCGTAGCGGGAGCGGACTACGAGCAGTACTTC. The encoded protein is CASSSVAGADYEQYF.

The V gene is TRBV5-4, the J gene TRBJ2-7; D possibly corresponds to TRBD1 (6 bases). CDR3 length: 15 amino acids. The V gene's germline CDR1 is SGHNT and CDR2 YYREEE (reference sequence). The ends were cut back, 4 bases at V and 0 bases at J, with 14 bases in the middle. The CDR3 DNA is TGTGCCAGCAGCGACCTCAGGGGTAACTCCTACGAGCAGTACTTC. It translates to CASSDLRGNSYEQYF.

The chain has TRBV5-5 and TRBJ2-6, with D hard to call. Germline V gives CDR1 SGHKS, CDR2 YYEKEE (reference sequence). The CDR3 is made up of 18 amino acids. Trimming took off 4 bases at V and 0 bases at J, with 17 bases between the two ends. The CDR3 DNA reads as TGTGCCAGCAGCCCAGCTCCGGCTATAAGCTCTGGGGCCAACGTCCTGACTTTC. It encodes CASSPAPAISSGANVLTF. The full variable domain, its missing parts supplied by reference TRBV5-5 and TRBJ2-6, is DAGVTQSPTHLIKTRGQQVTLRCSPISGHKSVSWYQQVLGQGPQFIFQYYEKEERGRGNFPDRFSARQFPNYSSELNVNALLLGDSALYLCASSPAPAISSGANVLTFGAGSRLTVL.

This sequence joins TRBV28 and TRBJ2-7, with 8 bases matching TRBD1. Germline CDR1 reads MDHEN; CDR2 reads SYDVKM. This CDR3 region has 16 residues. V lost 4 bases, J lost 2 bases, and 10 bases stayed unmatched. CDR3 loop: CASSSLAGTGPYEQYF. The DNA of the CDR3 is TGTGCCAGCAGTTCCCTCGCCGGGACAGGTCCCTACGAGCAGTACTTC.

The chain recombines TRBV7-9 with TRBJ2-2; 11 nucleotides align to TRBD2. The germline V gene has CDR1 SEHNR and CDR2 FQNEAQ (reference sequence). The length of the CDR3 is 15 residues. V trimming: 5 bases; J trimming: 7 bases; junction bases outside the gene matches: 6. CDR3 bases: TGTGCCAGCAGCAGTAGCGGGAGGGCCTTCGGGGAGCTGTTTTTT. This encodes CASSSSGRAFGELFF. Together with reference TRBV7-9 and TRBJ2-2, the CDR3 gives the full variable domain: DTGVSQNPRHKITKRGQNVTFRCDPISEHNRLYWYRQTLGQGPEFLTYFQNEAQLEKSRLLSDRFSAERPKGSFSTLEIQRTEQGDSAMYLCASSSSGRAFGELFFGEGSRLTVL.

Comment on this clone: Other DNA variants within this sample encode the same CDR3. The gene calls are TRBV27 and TRBJ2-7, with a tentative D call TRBD2 (5 bases). The germline V gene encodes CDR1 MNHEY and CDR2 SMNVEV (reference sequence). The length of the CDR3 is 12 residues. Trimming removed 6 bases at V and 2 bases at J, with 8 bases between. The CDR3 nucleotides are TGTGCCAGCAGGCGGGCCCCCTACGAGCAGTACTTC. This codes for CASRRAPYEQYF.

The CDR3 DNA follows: TGCAGCGTCCTACAGGGAAACTACGAGCAGTACTTC. Its translation: CSVLQGNYEQYF. The chain carries TRBV29-1 and TRBJ2-7, with D tentatively TRBD1 (6 bases). The germline gives CDR1 SQVTM, CDR2 ANQGSEA. The CDR3 runs 12 residues. V was shortened by 6 bases and J by 3 bases, with 12 bases between the two germline ends.

This chain connects TRBV23-1 to TRBJ1-4; a possible D gene is TRBD1 (6 bases). TRBV23-1 falls under the ORF class, with uncertain function. The V gene lost 6 bases and the J gene lost 7 bases, with 21 bases spanning the gap. The CDR3 covers 16 residues. The CDR3 sequence: CASRPIGGGRGEKLFF. CDR3 bases: TGCGCCAGCAGACCAATAGGGGGAGGACGGGGTGAAAAACTGTTTTTT.

This clone was counted at least ten times. This rearrangement joins TRBV6-1 to TRBJ1-2; D not resolved. The CDR3 extends over 11 amino acids. V was cut by 6 bases and J by 3 bases, with 5 bases left in between. CDR1 and CDR2 (germline): MNHNS, SASEGT. The CDR3 protein is CASSEYYGYTF. The CDR3 nucleotides are TGTGCCAGCAGCGAATACTATGGCTACACCTTC.

This clone was counted a few times. The chain combines TRBV7-9 with TRBJ2-7; D is perhaps TRBD1 or TRBD2 (5 bases each). Germline-derived CDR1 and CDR2 are SEHNR and FQNEAQ (reference sequence). V gave up 5 bases and J gave up 6 bases, with 14 bases separating them. The CDR3 runs to 13 residues. CDR3 sequence: CASSPPGALEQYF. In nucleotides, the CDR3 is TGTGCCAGCAGCCCACCCGGGGCCCTCGAGCAGTACTTC.